The 32 T cell receptor beta chains listed next were all sequenced from one sample in a study of cytomegalovirus exposure and HLA in healthy donors. Primers for the PCR totalled 60 Vbeta and 13 Jbeta. The method was immunoSEQ multiplex PCR; TCRdb's version includes in-frame clones alone and lacks a portion of them. The data contain around 180,000 clones, roughly 83% of them seen just once; the ten biggest clones take up 0.95% to 1.5%. Sequenced material: PBMCs. The source of these receptors is a boy between 2 and 10 years old in good health and CMV-seronegative.

This clone came up a few times. The rearrangement links TRBV5-1 to TRBJ2-5; 9 bases match TRBD2. The better agreement between TRBJ2-7 and the DNA end casts doubt on the J call. Per the germline V gene, CDR1 is SGHRS and CDR2 is YFSETQ. This CDR3 contains 14 residues. CDR3 sequence: CASSFKREDYEQYF. The CDR3 DNA follows: TGCGCCAGCAGCTTTAAGCGGGAGGACTACGAGCAGTACTTC.

The chain has TRBV27 and TRBJ2-5, with TRBD1 identical over 7 bases. The tail of the sequence fits TRBJ2-7 better, so the J call may be wrong. Germline loops: CDR1 MNHEY, CDR2 SMNVEV (reference sequence). CDR3 size: 13 residues. CDR3 region: CASSLGTADEQYF. CDR3 coding DNA: TGTGCCAGCAGTTTAGGGACAGCAGACGAGCAGTACTTC.

The CDR3 region is CAIRTEDTEAFF. CDR3 nucleotides: TGTGCCATCCGGACAGAAGACACTGAAGCTTTCTTT. V gene TRBV10-3 combines with J gene TRBJ1-1; a possible D gene is TRBD1 (6 bases). CDR1 and CDR2 (germline): ENHRY, SYGVKD. The CDR3 is 12 amino acids. Trimming stripped 8 bases from V and 3 bases from J, with 10 bases between.

A single count supports this clone. The same CDR3 also results from other DNA sequences found in this sample. The chain uses TRBV5-6 and TRBJ2-5; no clear D gene. Germline CDR1 reads SGHDT; CDR2 reads YYEEEE. The V and J ends lost 2 bases and 5 bases respectively, with 4 bases between them. The CDR3 consists of 11 residues. CDR3 coding DNA: TGTGCCAGCAGCTTCCGTGAGACCCAGTACTTC. Translated: CASSFRETQYF.

The chain uses TRBV5-6 and TRBJ2-2; D is uncertain. The V end lost 4 bases, the J end lost 3 bases, and 4 bases lay between the germline ends. The CDR3 runs to 12 residues. Germline CDR1 reads SGHDT; CDR2 reads YYEEEE. Written as DNA, the CDR3 is TGTGCCAGCAGCCCTGACACCGGGGAGCTGTTTTTT. This gives the protein CASSPDTGELFF.

CDR3 DNA sequence: TGTGCCAGCAGCCCGGGGGGCCGGGGACGCACAGATACGCAGTATTTT. This encodes CASSPGGRGRTDTQYF. V usage is TRBV7-2 and J usage is TRBJ2-3, with a weak D call TRBD2 (7 bases). Germline V gene lookup returns CDR1 SGHTA and CDR2 FQGNSA. The CDR3 consists of 16 residues. V lost 5 bases, J lost 1 base, and 16 bases lay in between.

The chain links TRBV9 to TRBJ2-4; D unclear. V lost 0 bases to trimming and J lost 3 bases, with 7 bases between them. This CDR3 comprises 14 residues. CDR1 SGDLS and CDR2 YYNGEE come from the germline V gene. For the CDR3, the DNA is TGTGCCAGCAGCGTAGGACGAGGCAAAAACATTCAGTACTTC. It translates to CASSVGRGKNIQYF.

This clone appeared once. J is TRBJ1-3 and V is TRBV5-1; D unresolved. Trimming shortened V by 0 bases and J by 4 bases, and 8 bases separated the two germline ends. The CDR3 covers 14 residues. Looked up from germline, CDR1 is SGHRS and CDR2 is YFSETQ. The CDR3 here is CASSLDVSGNTIYF. The CDR3 DNA follows: TGCGCCAGCAGCTTGGATGTGTCAGGAAACACCATATATTTT.

This clone was recorded once. The V gene is TRBV19, the J gene TRBJ2-5; D uncertain. V was cut by 2 bases and J by 1 base, with 8 bases left in between. The CDR3 is 14 residues long. Germline V CDR1 and CDR2: LNHDA, SQIVND (reference sequence). DNA for the CDR3: TGTGCCAGTAGTATATTGGGCAGCCAAGAGACCCAGTACTTC. Protein product: CASSILGSQETQYF.

The chain links TRBV19 to TRBJ1-2; D is perhaps TRBD1 (5 bases). CDR1 is LNHDA and CDR2 is SQIVND in the germline V gene (reference sequence). CDR3 length: 13 amino acids. V was pared by 6 bases and J by 7 bases, with 15 bases between. The CDR3 DNA reads TGTGCCAGTAGCAACCCAGGGTTAGGTGGCTACACCTTC. As protein: CASSNPGLGGYTF.

The genes are TRBV28 and TRBJ1-5, with D maybe TRBD1 (5 bases). The CDR3 spans 15 residues. With 2 bases removed from V and 0 bases from J, the gap between germline ends came to 8 bases. Germline loops: CDR1 MDHEN, CDR2 SYDVKM. This CDR3 is CASSLLQVSNQPQHF. For the CDR3, the DNA is TGTGCCAGCAGTTTACTACAGGTTAGCAATCAGCCCCAGCATTTT.

The genes are TRBV6-1 and TRBJ1-2, with 7 bases matching TRBD1. Trimming removed 3 bases from V and 4 bases from J; junction bases left unmatched: 11. The CDR3 totals 16 residues. Germline lookup yields CDR1 MNHNS and CDR2 SASEGT. The CDR3 coding sequence is TGTGCCAGCAGTGAGGGATTGGACAGGACATTCTATGGCTACACCTTC. Translating gives CASSEGLDRTFYGYTF.

The rearrangement links TRBV7-3 to TRBJ2-2, with TRBD2 matching 9 bases. The CDR3 is 18 residues long. CDR1 SGHTA and CDR2 FQGTGA come from the germline V gene. Trimming took 5 bases from V and 4 from J; bases not matched to a gene: 14. CDR3 in DNA: TGTGCCAGCAGCCCACAGTTTGCGGGAGGGCCGGGCACCGGGGAGCTGTTTTTT. Translation: CASSPQFAGGPGTGELFF.

The V call is TRBV19, the J call TRBJ2-7; 7 bases agree with TRBD2. The CDR3 loop spans 16 amino acids. Germline CDR1 and CDR2: LNHDA and SQIVND (reference sequence). Losses at the gene ends were 2 bases for V and 4 bases for J; bases not matched to a gene: 11. CDR3 amino acids: CASSISLRESAYEQYF. CDR3 DNA sequence: TGTGCCAGTAGTATATCGCTGCGGGAGAGTGCTTACGAGCAGTACTTC.

The chain employs TRBV19 and TRBJ1-2; TRBD1 is a possible D gene (6 bases). Germline assignment: CDR1 LNHDA and CDR2 SQIVND (reference sequence). Trimming took off 3 bases at V and 5 bases at J, with 16 bases between the two ends. The CDR3 runs to 15 residues. CDR3 loop: CASSISHREGYGYTF. The CDR3 coding sequence is TGTGCCAGTAGTATCTCGCACAGGGAGGGGTATGGCTACACCTTC.

This chain uses TRBV7-2 with TRBJ2-5; D perhaps matches TRBD2 (5 bases). The CDR3 has 13 amino acids. Germline assignment: CDR1 SGHTA and CDR2 FQGNSA. V lost 3 bases and J 4 bases, leaving 9 bases between the germline ends. CDR3 amino acids: CASSLVGVETQYF. In DNA form, the CDR3 reads TGTGCCAGCAGCTTGGTCGGGGTAGAGACCCAGTACTTC.

The rearrangement uses TRBV7-2 and TRBJ2-1; TRBD2 might be the D (5 bases). V was shortened by 2 bases and J by 3 bases, with 11 bases between the two germline ends. In germline, CDR1 is SGHTA, CDR2 FQGNSA. There are 15 residues in the CDR3. The CDR3 nucleotides are TGTGCCAGCAGCTTACCGGGATCGCACTACAATGAGCAGTTCTTC. Protein product: CASSLPGSHYNEQFF.

The count of this clone is one. The genes are TRBV7-9 and TRBJ2-2; 7 bases map to TRBD2. Germline trimming cut 3 bases from V and 6 bases from J; bases unmatched to any gene: 1. Germline values: CDR1 SEHNR, CDR2 FQNEAQ (reference sequence). The CDR3 has 13 residues. DNA of the CDR3: TGTGCCAGCAGCTTCCGGGGGGCCGGGGAGCTGTTTTTT. Translating gives CASSFRGAGELFF. Complete variable domain (other parts from reference TRBV7-9 and TRBJ2-2): DTGVSQNPRHKITKRGQNVTFRCDPISEHNRLYWYRQTLGQGPEFLTYFQNEAQLEKSRLLSDRFSAERPKGSFSTLEIQRTEQGDSAMYLCASSFRGAGELFFGEGSRLTVL.

V gene TRBV6-4 combines with J gene TRBJ2-1, with 7 bases that match TRBD2. This CDR3 is 14 amino acids long. V was pared by 3 bases and J by 7 bases, with 6 bases of the junction left unmatched. Per germline, CDR1 MRHNA and CDR2 SNTAGT. The CDR3 reads CASSEAGGGNEQFF. Written as DNA, the CDR3 is TGTGCCAGCAGTGAGGCCGGCGGGGGTAATGAGCAGTTCTTC.

The chain joins TRBV15 to TRBJ2-7; 8 nucleotides agree with TRBD1. The CDR3 covers 13 residues. V lost 3 bases, J lost 4 bases, and 2 bases stayed unmatched. CDR1 and CDR2 from the germline V gene are LNHNV and YYDKDF (reference sequence). As DNA, the CDR3 is TGTGCCACCAGCAGGGACAGGGTTTACGAGCAGTACTTC. As protein: CATSRDRVYEQYF.

V gene TRBV4-2 combines with J gene TRBJ1-1; D is unclear. Per germline, CDR1 LGHNA and CDR2 YNFKEQ. There are 15 residues in the CDR3. Trimming removed 0 bases from V and 5 bases from J, with 13 bases in between. DNA of the CDR3: TGTGCCAGCAGCCAAGATCGGAAGGGAGGTACTGAAGCTTTCTTT. This gives the protein CASSQDRKGGTEAFF.

The chain links TRBV6-5 to TRBJ2-5; 10 bases fit TRBD2. This CDR3 is built from 15 residues. The ends lost 5 bases at V and 5 bases at J; junction bases unmatched: 8. Germline-derived CDR1 and CDR2 are MNHEY and SVGAGI. CDR3 coding DNA: TGTGCCAGCAGTGTGCTAGCGGGAGTATCTGAGACCCAGTACTTC. Translating gives CASSVLAGVSETQYF.

This clone appeared once. V and J are TRBV7-9 and TRBJ1-5; TRBD1 agrees at 7 bases. CDR1 is SEHNR, CDR2 FQNEAQ, per germline (reference sequence). This CDR3 is built from 15 residues. Trimming cost V 5 bases and J 2 bases; bases outside gene matches: 6. The CDR3 coding sequence is TGTGCCAGCAGCGTAATCGGACAGGGCAATCAGCCCCAGCATTTT. Its protein is CASSVIGQGNQPQHF.

The chain has TRBV5-6 and TRBJ1-2, with no clear D. V lost 5 bases, J lost 4 bases, and 15 bases lay in between. Germline V CDR1 and CDR2: SGHDT, YYEEEE. This CDR3 is 14 amino acids long. CDR3 DNA: TGTGCCAGCAGTTCCCCCAGACGGGGCTATGGCTACACCTTC. Its protein is CASSSPRRGYGYTF.

The genes are TRBV9 and TRBJ2-7; 8 bases match TRBD1. V trimming: 1 base; J trimming: 1 base; junction bases outside the gene matches: 10. From germline, CDR1 is SGDLS and CDR2 YYNGEE. The CDR3 totals 17 residues. CDR3: CASSVKRRDRPSYEQYV. DNA of the CDR3: TGTGCCAGCAGCGTAAAGAGACGGGACAGGCCTTCCTACGAGCAGTACGTC.

The rearrangement uses TRBV5-4 and TRBJ1-3, with D possibly matching TRBD1 (5 bases). V shed 0 bases and J shed 0 bases, with 10 bases lying between them. Germline V gene sequence: CDR1 SGHNT, CDR2 YYREEE (reference sequence). The CDR3 loop spans 16 amino acids. This CDR3 is CASSLGGAPSGNTIYF. CDR3 nucleotides: TGTGCCAGCAGCTTGGGGGGCGCCCCCTCTGGAAACACCATATATTTT.

This chain connects TRBV5-1 to TRBJ2-3; 12 bases are shared with TRBD2. The CDR3 is 15 residues long. V lost 4 bases and J lost 1; bases outside the gene matches: 1. Germline loops: CDR1 SGHRS, CDR2 YFSETQ. The CDR3 DNA follows: TGCGCCAGCAGCGCTAGCGGGAGGGGCACAGATACGCAGTATTTT. Translating gives CASSASGRGTDTQYF.

The chain links TRBV5-1 to TRBJ1-1; D is possibly TRBD1 (5 bases). This CDR3 is 14 amino acids long. CDR1 and CDR2 (germline): SGHRS, YFSETQ. V was pared by 0 bases and J by 1 base, with 7 bases between. CDR3 nucleotides: TGCGCCAGCAGCTTGGGACAGCCGAACACTGAAGCTTTCTTT. Its protein product is CASSLGQPNTEAFF.

In its sample, this clone was seen once. The chain joins TRBV25-1 to TRBJ1-2; 9 bases align to TRBD1. The CDR3 is made up of 14 amino acids. CDR1 and CDR2 (germline): MGHDK, SYGVNS. Trimming at V came to 4 bases and at J to 0 bases, leaving 0 bases not matched to a gene. The CDR3 sequence is CASSGTGANYGYTF. The CDR3 DNA reads TGTGCCAGCAGTGGGACAGGGGCTAACTATGGCTACACCTTC.

The V and J genes are TRBV13 and TRBJ2-2; D gene unclear. The CDR3 totals 13 residues. Germline assignment: CDR1 PRHDT and CDR2 FYEKMQ (reference sequence). The germline V and J ends were trimmed by 6 bases and 6 bases, with 11 bases remaining between them. This CDR3 is CASSSESPGELFF. The CDR3 coding sequence is TGTGCCAGCAGTTCTGAGTCGCCCGGGGAGCTGTTTTTT. Full variable domain (rest looked up from reference TRBV13 and TRBJ2-2): AAGVIQSPRHLIKEKRETATLKCYPIPRHDTVYWYQQGPGQDPQFLISFYEKMQSDKGSIPDRFSAQQFSDYHSELNMSSLELGDSALYFCASSSESPGELFFGEGSRLTVL.

The chain employs TRBV6-1 and TRBJ2-2; possible D gene TRBD1, 6 bases. The V end lost 5 bases, the J end lost 2 bases, and 12 bases lay between the germline ends. CDR1 and CDR2 from the germline V gene are MNHNS and SASEGT. The CDR3 totals 15 residues. The CDR3 bases are TGTGCCAGCAGTCCCGACAGGATAAACACCGGGGAGCTGTTTTTT. Translation: CASSPDRINTGELFF.

V gene TRBV11-2 combines with J gene TRBJ2-5, with D perhaps TRBD2 (6 bases). The CDR3 covers 13 residues. V was shortened by 6 bases and J by 1 base, with 9 bases between the two germline ends. CDR1 is SGHAT and CDR2 is FQNNGV in the germline V gene. This chain's CDR3 is CASRGGFQETQYF. The CDR3 bases are TGTGCCAGCAGGGGGGGATTCCAAGAGACCCAGTACTTC.